Below are 11 T cell receptor beta chains sequenced from a single sample in a study of control samples from healthy donors and cancer patients. Sequenced by immunoSEQ multiplex PCR; TCRdb stores in-frame clones only, minus some. The table has more than 65,000 clones, about four fifths seen once. Input material: blood. These receptors originate from a man aged 45-60 years in good health.

The chain joins TRBV5-1 to TRBJ2-5; TRBD2 matches 13 bases. Germline CDR1 reads SGHRS; CDR2 reads YFSETQ. The CDR3 spans 15 residues. Trimming at V came to 4 bases and at J to 3 bases, leaving 3 bases not matched to a gene. The CDR3 DNA reads TGCGCCAGCAGCAGAGGGACTAGCGGGGAAGAGACCCAGTACTTC. Its translation is CASSRGTSGEETQYF.

The gene calls are TRBV15 and TRBJ1-3; 8 bases are a match to TRBD1. The CDR3 runs to 15 residues. With 5 bases clipped from V and 7 bases from J, the junction kept 10 bases outside the gene matches. Germline CDR1 and CDR2: LNHNV and YYDKDF (reference sequence). The CDR3 DNA is TGTGCCACCAGCTTATCAAGACAGGGGCGTAACACCATATATTTT. Translated, it gives CATSLSRQGRNTIYF.

The chain recombines TRBV30 with TRBJ2-6; no firm D call. The germline V gene encodes CDR1 GTSNPN and CDR2 SVGIG (reference sequence). Trimming stripped 2 bases from V and 2 bases from J, with 13 bases between. CDR3 length equals 16 residues. CDR3 residues: CAWSPAGPTGANVLTF. The DNA of the CDR3 is TGTGCCTGGAGTCCCGCCGGCCCTACTGGGGCCAACGTCCTGACTTTC.

The chain has TRBV9 and TRBJ2-3; the D is unclear. The V end was cut by 4 bases, the J end by 0 bases, with 15 bases between. Germline V gives CDR1 SGDLS, CDR2 YYNGEE. The CDR3 is 16 residues long. The CDR3 region is CASSHPRKSSTDTQYF. The DNA of the CDR3 is TGTGCCAGCAGCCACCCTCGCAAGTCTAGCACAGATACGCAGTATTTT.

The chain carries TRBV9 and TRBJ2-2; 8 bases line up with TRBD2. V lost 2 bases, J lost 7 bases, and 7 bases stayed unmatched. Germline V gene sequence: CDR1 SGDLS, CDR2 YYNGEE. This CDR3 comprises 15 residues. CDR3 coding DNA: TGTGCCAGCAGCGTGGACGGGAGGGCGGACGGGGAGCTGTTTTTT. It specifies CASSVDGRADGELFF.

Only one count was recorded for this clone. The rearrangement joins TRBV3-1 (or the pseudogene TRBV3-2) to TRBJ2-5, with D possibly TRBD1 on 5 matching bases. Germline V gene data show CDR1 as LGHDT and CDR2 as YNNKEL (reference sequence). The V end lost 3 bases, the J end lost 1 base, and 12 bases lay between the germline ends. The CDR3 has 15 amino acids. The CDR3 nucleotides read TGTGCCAGCAGCCAGCAACCAGGGTCCCAAGAGACCCAGTACTTC. It codes for CASSQQPGSQETQYF.

This chain connects TRBV19 to TRBJ1-5; D is undetermined. CDR3 size: 13 residues. Germline V gene lookup returns CDR1 LNHDA and CDR2 SQIVND (reference sequence). V was pared by 3 bases and J by 6 bases, with 9 bases between. The CDR3, as DNA: TGTGCCAGTAGTATTGCCGTGCGTCAGCCCCAGCATTTT. This sequence encodes CASSIAVRQPQHF. The complete variable domain, with remaining parts taken from reference TRBV19 and TRBJ1-5, reads DGGITQSPKYLFRKEGQNVTLSCEQNLNHDAMYWYRQDPGQGLRLIYYSQIVNDFQKGDIAEGYSVSREKKESFPLTVTSAQKNPTAFYLCASSIAVRQPQHFGDGTRLSIL.

The gene calls are TRBV9 and TRBJ2-5; 7 bases line up with TRBD2. The CDR3 length is 17 residues. Looked up from germline, CDR1 is SGDLS and CDR2 is YYNGEE. The V and J ends lost 4 bases and 2 bases, in that order; junction bases with no gene match: 14. As DNA, the CDR3 is TGTGCCAGCAGCTTCTCAGTCGAGGCGGGGGAGCAAGAGACCCAGTACTTC. Translating it yields CASSFSVEAGEQETQYF.

The rearrangement joins TRBV2 to TRBJ2-2, with 10 bases aligning to TRBD2. CDR1 and CDR2 (germline): SNHLY, FYNNEI. The CDR3 runs to 14 residues. V was pared by 7 bases and J by 6 bases, with 5 bases of the junction left unmatched. This chain's CDR3 is CASTVLAGAGELFF. CDR3 DNA sequence: TGTGCCAGCACCGTGCTAGCGGGAGCCGGGGAGCTGTTTTTT.

This chain uses TRBV28 with TRBJ2-1; D may match TRBD1 or TRBD2 (6 bases each). Germline assignment: CDR1 MDHEN and CDR2 SYDVKM. Deletions cut 6 bases from V and 6 bases from J, with 18 bases between. This CDR3 is 15 amino acids long. This CDR3 is CASSLGGPKANEQFF. The CDR3 DNA reads as TGTGCCAGCAGCCTGGGGGGCCCGAAGGCCAATGAGCAGTTCTTC.

The V call is TRBV2, the J call TRBJ2-5, with 9 bases that match TRBD1. Germline assignment: CDR1 SNHLY and CDR2 FYNNEI. V gave up 5 bases and J gave up 3 bases; unmatched junction bases: 1. The CDR3 consists of 13 residues. DNA for the CDR3: TGTGCCAGCAGTAGGGACAGGGAAGAGACCCAGTACTTC. Translated, it gives CASSRDREETQYF.